This T cell receptor beta chain was recorded in a study of cytomegalovirus exposure and HLA in healthy donors. Across the whole study: A data release that came early held approximately 85 million unique TCRs from HLA-typed donors.

PCR used 60 Vbeta primers and 13 Jbeta primers. Using immunoSEQ multiplex PCR, the repertoire was profiled, and TCRdb retains in-frame clones only, with some absent. The data show 150,000 to 200,000 clones, approximately 86% seen once. The source material was PBMCs. This clonotype was sampled from a woman aged 18-29 years in good health and CMV-seronegative.

CDR3 sequence: CASSVEPTGEQFF. In nucleotides, the CDR3 is TGTGCCAGCAGCGTAGAACCAACAGGGGAGCAGTTCTTC. V and J are TRBV7-2 and TRBJ2-1; D is possibly TRBD1 (6 bases). The CDR3 sequence is 13 residues long. V gave up 5 bases and J gave up 10 bases, with 15 bases separating them. CDR1 is SGHTA, CDR2 FQGNSA, per germline.